This T cell receptor (beta chain) was observed in a study of identical twins. A few counts support this clonotype. What it binds is not known. A universal primer site arose from template switching, and cDNA bore unique molecular identifiers. From the 5' RACE reads, TCRdb called clonotypes with MiXCR, one entry per CDR3 protein. The sample shows 1,800,000 or so distinct CDR3 sequences, under 35% of them seen only once. Healthy Caucasians, and only they, were the donors. Study results and caveats: A lower insertion count was a feature of abundant cord blood beta clonotypes, with no such feature in memory repertoires.

The CDR3 covers 18 residues. The germline V gene has CDR1 MNHEY and CDR2 SVGEGT. Losses at the gene ends were 2 bases for V and 2 bases for J; bases not matched to a gene: 7. This clonotype originated in a newborn girl in good health. The sequenced sample consisted of cord blood. The V call is TRBV6-2 or TRBV6-3, the J call TRBJ2-3; TRBD2 matches 13 bases. The CDR3 sequence is CASSYGTSGAPNTDTQYF. The CDR3 DNA reads TGTGCCAGCAGTTACGGGACTAGCGGGGCTCCTAACACAGATACGCAGTATTTT.